The rows below give T cell receptor beta chains drawn from one sample of a study of T cell responses to AZD1222 COVID-19 vaccine. The repertoire was sequenced with immunoSEQ multiplex PCR; TCRdb's copy has only in-frame clones and lacks some. The sample contains some 190,000 clones, roughly nine tenths of which appear only once. The sequences come from peripheral blood, collected 28 days after the second AZD1222 dose. The receptors here all came from an adult who received the AZD1222 COVID-19 vaccine. Both conserved end residues are part of each CDR3. A D gene is named only where the DNA matches it firmly. Some rows mark clone size as missing; the rest say once, few, many or name a class of expanded clone.

TRBV12-3/TRBV12-4	TRBD1	TRBJ1-1	.	TGTGCCAGCAGTTGGACAGGGGAAGCTTTCTTT	CASSWTGEAFF
TRBV19	.	TRBJ2-5	.	TGTGCCAGTACCCACCGTGTTTGGGCGCGGGAGACCCAGTACTTC	CASTHRVWARETQYF
TRBV5-6	.	TRBJ1-1	.	TGTGCCAGCAGCTTTATGGACACTGAAGCTTTCTTT	CASSFMDTEAFF
TRBV5-1	.	TRBJ1-4	.	TGCGCCAGCAGCCGAGGGGCCGCAACTAATGAAAAACTGTTTTTT	CASSRGAATNEKLFF
TRBV28	.	TRBJ1-1	.	TGTGCCAGCACCGAGGACGGGTGGAACACTGAAGCTTTCTTT	CASTEDGWNTEAFF
TRBV19	.	TRBJ1-5	.	TGTGCCAGTAGTATAGGAGGGGGGGGCTTAAGCAATCAGCCCCAGCATTTT	CASSIGGGGLSNQPQHF
TRBV7-3	.	TRBJ1-5	.	TGTGCCAGCAGCCCGGGACCCCGACAGCCCCAGCATTTT	CASSPGPRQPQHF
TRBV4-2	.	TRBJ1-1	.	TGTGCCAGCAGCCCACGCCTTATTCGGGGGCCGGAGAACACTGAAGCTTTCTTT	CASSPRLIRGPENTEAFF
TRBV19	.	TRBJ1-1	.	TGTGCCAGTAGTCGCGGACAGTACACTGAAGCTTTCTTT	CASSRGQYTEAFF
TRBV7-7	.	TRBJ1-5	.	TGTGCTAGCAGCTTAGGGGCAGGAAAAGTTTATCAGCCCCAGCATTTT	CASSLGAGKVYQPQHF
TRBV30	.	TRBJ1-4	.	TGTGCCTGGAGTAATTTAAAGGAAAAACTGTTTTTT	CAWSNLKEKLFF
TRBV7-9	.	TRBJ2-4	.	TGTGCCAGCAGCTTGGGGCAGGGCCTAGCCAAAAACATTCAGTACTTC	CASSLGQGLAKNIQYF
TRBV27	.	TRBJ1-3	.	TGTGCCAGCAGTTCATCCGACGACGGAGGGAACACCATATATTTT	CASSSSDDGGNTIYF
TRBV29-1	TRBD2	TRBJ2-7	.	TGCAGCGTTCCTAGCGGGGCCTCCTACGAGCAGTACTTC	CSVPSGASYEQYF
TRBV6-5	.	TRBJ2-1	.	TGTGCCAGCAGTCAGGGCGGTGAGCAGTTCTTC	CASSQGGEQFF
TRBV11-2	TRBD2	TRBJ2-3	few	TGTGCCAGCAGCTCGGGGACTAGCGGGCTAAGCACAGATACGCAGTATTTT	CASSSGTSGLSTDTQYF
TRBV2	.	TRBJ1-1	.	TGTGCCAGCAGCACAGCTAGGAACACTGAAGCTTTCTTT	CASSTARNTEAFF
TRBV5-1	TRBD1	TRBJ2-7	.	TGCGCCAGCAGCCAGGACAGGGCCGAGCAGTACTTC	CASSQDRAEQYF
TRBV9	.	TRBJ1-2	.	TGTGCCAGCAGCGTCGAACCGGGACCGATGTATGGCTACACCTTC	CASSVEPGPMYGYTF
TRBV6-5	.	TRBJ2-7	.	TGTGCCAGCAGGAAGGGACACCTCCGGTCCTACGAGCAGTACTTC	CASRKGHLRSYEQYF
TRBV19	TRBD1	TRBJ2-3	.	TGTGCCAGGGACAGGGGGCACCCGGGCCCAGATACGCAGTATTTT	CARDRGHPGPDTQYF
TRBV6-5	TRBD2	TRBJ2-1	.	TGTGCCTCTAGCTCGGGGGGGGAGCAGTTCTTC	CASSSGGEQFF
TRBV6-2/TRBV6-3	TRBD2	TRBJ2-2	.	TGTGCCAGCAGTTACTCAAGGTCTAGCGGAGTGAACACCGGGGAGCTGTTTTTT	CASSYSRSSGVNTGELFF
TRBV11-2	.	TRBJ1-1	.	TGTGCCAGCAGTCTCGCACAGGGAGGGTTTGAAGCTTTCTTT	CASSLAQGGFEAFF
TRBV7-6	TRBD1	TRBJ1-1	.	TGTGCCAGCAGACCACAGGGGTGGACTGAAGCTTTCTTT	CASRPQGWTEAFF
TRBV4-1	.	TRBJ1-2	.	TGCGCCAGCAGCCAAGAAGGCCAGGCCCCCATCCGCTATGGCTACACCTTC	CASSQEGQAPIRYGYTF
TRBV5-1	.	TRBJ1-1	.	TGCGCCAGCAGCTACGGACACGGGAACACTGAAGCTTTCTTT	CASSYGHGNTEAFF
TRBV11-1	.	TRBJ1-6	.	TGTGCCAGCAGCTCCGGGACGGCCTTTTCACCCCTCCACTTT	CASSSGTAFSPLHF
TRBV11-2	.	TRBJ2-1	.	TGTGCCAGCAGCTTATTGTTATGGGAGCAGTTCTTC	CASSLLLWEQFF
TRBV7-3	.	TRBJ2-1	.	TGTGCCAGCAGCTTAATAGGGGCAGGGTCCTCTGAGCAGTTCTTC	CASSLIGAGSSEQFF
TRBV29-1	.	TRBJ2-1	.	TGCAGCGTTAGGAGGGGGTTTAATGAGCAGTTCTTC	CSVRRGFNEQFF
TRBV11-3	TRBD1	TRBJ2-1	.	TGTGCCAGCAGCTGGGACAGGGTACAGGATGAGCAGTTCTTC	CASSWDRVQDEQFF